Given below is one T cell receptor (beta chain) in context. This clone has just one count. There is no known antigen for this receptor. Base qualities are missing; no much larger clone stands one base away. This specimen comes from a study of blood T cell repertoires in COVID-19 (dated by TCRdb to 2019 to 2021). Regarding the complete study: Samples covering the acute and convalescent phases of COVID-19 were provided by collaborators in the United States, Italy and Spain. Where available, HLA class I and class II types were obtained from metadata supplied by the sample provider rather than from assay-based typing. Subjects who had been exposed to COVID-19, were actively infected with it, or had recovered from it provided the deeply sampled blood TCRbeta repertoires that made up the dataset. Samples came from the ongoing ImmuneRACE study (first 160 participants) plus 1,254 subjects from 6 global collaborators. The prospective study material was composed of cDNA or gDNA derived from T cells, B-cell-depleted T cells, or PBMCs. The repertoires were released in a freely available public database intended as a resource for research on the immune response to SARS-CoV-2. Sample metadata almost always included a de-identified subject ID, COVID-19 status, age in years and sex. Overall study outcomes, separate from this receptor: Clinical and demographic metadata were provided uncurated, with the amount varying by source and participant.

Whole blood was collected in K2EDTA tubes by collaborating institutions according to the institutions' own protocols. For TCRbeta analysis, collaborators shipped samples as frozen whole blood, isolated PBMCs, or DNA extracted from either of those sample types. The immunoSEQ Assay, a bias-controlled multiplex PCR, was used to amplify TCRbeta CDR3 regions from genomic DNA. The paper's processing steps were these. The number of nucleated cells in each sample was estimated by amplification of reference gene primers within the assay. Sequence reads were collapsed and filtered to measure the absolute abundance of every unique TCRbeta CDR3 rearrangement. For each sample, productive Simpson clonality was calculated as the square root of Simpson's diversity index across productive rearrangements. What TCRdb holds here is the immuneACCESS table cut down to in-frame rearrangements. Part of the clones is not present; checked against another copy, under half of the missing clones reflect an unresolved V gene, and the others are unexplained. The D gene and trimming were derived from the DNA, and the V and J assignments and clone size from that table. The sample contains 150,000 to 200,000 clones, just under 85% of them found a single time. The leading ten clones occupy around a fifth of the sample.

This TCR derives from an elderly woman with acute or convalescent COVID-19. The sequencing sample was made of peripheral blood.

The DNA is as follows: TGTGCCAGCAGCCCACAGGGTTTACCGAGCACCGGGGAGCTGTTTTTT. Translated, it gives CASSPQGLPSTGELFF. The chain links TRBV2 with TRBJ2-2; matching of 6 bases hints at TRBD1 as the D gene. V loses 6 bases, J loses 4 bases, and the germline ends lie 18 bases apart. The CDR1 and CDR2 encoded by the germline V gene are SNHLY and FYNNEI. The CDR3 runs 16 residues from the cysteine to the phenylalanine. Here the CDR3 DNA is all that survives: 48 bases in frame from base 1.